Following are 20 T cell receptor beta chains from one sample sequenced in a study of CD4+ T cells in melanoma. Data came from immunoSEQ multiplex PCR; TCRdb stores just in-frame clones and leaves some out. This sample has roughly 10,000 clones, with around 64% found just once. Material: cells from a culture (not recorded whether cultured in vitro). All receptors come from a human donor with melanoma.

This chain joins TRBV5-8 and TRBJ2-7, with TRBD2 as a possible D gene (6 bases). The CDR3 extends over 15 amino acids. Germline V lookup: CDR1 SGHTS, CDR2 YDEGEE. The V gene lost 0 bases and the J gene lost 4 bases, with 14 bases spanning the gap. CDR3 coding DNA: TGTGCCAGCAGCTTGGAGGGGAGGCCGAGGTACGAGCAGTACTTC. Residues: CASSLEGRPRYEQYF.

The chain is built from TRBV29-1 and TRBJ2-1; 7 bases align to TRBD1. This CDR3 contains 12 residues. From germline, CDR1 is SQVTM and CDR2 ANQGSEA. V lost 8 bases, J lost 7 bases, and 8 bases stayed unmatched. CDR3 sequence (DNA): TGCAGCATGACAGGGAAGGTAAATGAGCAGTTCTTC. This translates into CSMTGKVNEQFF.

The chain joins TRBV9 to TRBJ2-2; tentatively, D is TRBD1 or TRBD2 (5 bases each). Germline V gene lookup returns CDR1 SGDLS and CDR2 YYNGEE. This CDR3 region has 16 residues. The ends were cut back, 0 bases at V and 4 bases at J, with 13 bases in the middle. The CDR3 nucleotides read TGTGCCAGCAGCGTAGCGGGGCGGCGTATCACCGGGGAGCTGTTTTTT. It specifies CASSVAGRRITGELFF. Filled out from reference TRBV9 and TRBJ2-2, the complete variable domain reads DSGVTQTPKHLITATGQRVTLRCSPRSGDLSVYWYQQSLDQGLQFLIQYYNGEERAKGNILERFSAQQFPDLHSELNLSSLELGDSALYFCASSVAGRRITGELFFGEGSRLTVL.

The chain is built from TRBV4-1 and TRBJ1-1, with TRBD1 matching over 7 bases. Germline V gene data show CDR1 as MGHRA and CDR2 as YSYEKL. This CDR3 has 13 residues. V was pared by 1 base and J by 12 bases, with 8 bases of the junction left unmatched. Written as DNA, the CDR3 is TGCGCCAGCAGCCAAGCTGACAGGGATAGGACTTTCTTT. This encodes CASSQADRDRTFF.

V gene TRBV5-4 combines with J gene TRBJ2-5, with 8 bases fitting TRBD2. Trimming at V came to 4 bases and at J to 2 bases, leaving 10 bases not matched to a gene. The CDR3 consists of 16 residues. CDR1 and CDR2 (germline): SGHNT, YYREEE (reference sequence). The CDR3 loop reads CASSTGPLAAQETQYF. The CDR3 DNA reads TGTGCCAGCAGCACGGGGCCACTAGCGGCGCAAGAGACCCAGTACTTC.

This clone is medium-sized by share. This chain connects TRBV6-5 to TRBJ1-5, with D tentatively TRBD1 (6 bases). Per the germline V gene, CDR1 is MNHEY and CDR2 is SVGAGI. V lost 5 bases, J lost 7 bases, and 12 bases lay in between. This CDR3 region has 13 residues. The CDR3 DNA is TGTGCCAGCAGTCACAGGGATGGCCAGCCCCAGCATTTT. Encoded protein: CASSHRDGQPQHF.

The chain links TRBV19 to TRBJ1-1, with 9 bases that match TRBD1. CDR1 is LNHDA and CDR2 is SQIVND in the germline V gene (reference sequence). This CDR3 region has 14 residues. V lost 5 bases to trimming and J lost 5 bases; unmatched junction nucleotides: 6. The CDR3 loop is CASSSHRGPTEAFF. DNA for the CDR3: TGTGCCAGTAGTTCCCACAGGGGGCCGACTGAAGCTTTCTTT.

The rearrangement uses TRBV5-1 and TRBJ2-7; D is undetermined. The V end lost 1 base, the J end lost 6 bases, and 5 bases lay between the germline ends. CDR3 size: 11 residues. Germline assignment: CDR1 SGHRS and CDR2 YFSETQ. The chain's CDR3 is CASSLNREQYF. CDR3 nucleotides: TGCGCCAGCAGCTTGAATCGCGAGCAGTACTTC.

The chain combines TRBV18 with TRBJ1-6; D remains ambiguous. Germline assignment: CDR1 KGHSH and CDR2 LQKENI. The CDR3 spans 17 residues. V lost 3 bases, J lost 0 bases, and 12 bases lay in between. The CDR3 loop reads CASSPLGRSSYNSPLHF. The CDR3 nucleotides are TGTGCCAGCTCACCCCTGGGCCGGAGCTCCTATAATTCACCCCTCCACTTT.

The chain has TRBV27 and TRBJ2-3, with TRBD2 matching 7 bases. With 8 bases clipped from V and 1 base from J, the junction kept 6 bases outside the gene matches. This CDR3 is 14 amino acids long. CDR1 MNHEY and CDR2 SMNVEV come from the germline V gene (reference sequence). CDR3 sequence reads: CASSRRGGTDTQYF. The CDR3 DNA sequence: TGTGCCAGCTCCCGACGGGGGGGCACAGATACGCAGTATTTT.

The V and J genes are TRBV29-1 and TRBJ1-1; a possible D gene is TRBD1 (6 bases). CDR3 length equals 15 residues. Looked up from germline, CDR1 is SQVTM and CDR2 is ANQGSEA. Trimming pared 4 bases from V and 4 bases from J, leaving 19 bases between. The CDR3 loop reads CSVVGLGGITTEAFF. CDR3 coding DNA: TGCAGCGTTGTAGGGTTAGGGGGGATTACCACTGAAGCTTTCTTT.

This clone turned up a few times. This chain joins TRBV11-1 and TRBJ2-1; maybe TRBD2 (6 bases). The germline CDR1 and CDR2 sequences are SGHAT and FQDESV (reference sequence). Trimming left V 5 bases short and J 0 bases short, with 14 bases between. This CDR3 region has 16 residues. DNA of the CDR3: TGTGCCAGCAGCCCCAGGGACTCGAGCTCCTACAATGAGCAGTTCTTC. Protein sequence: CASSPRDSSSYNEQFF.

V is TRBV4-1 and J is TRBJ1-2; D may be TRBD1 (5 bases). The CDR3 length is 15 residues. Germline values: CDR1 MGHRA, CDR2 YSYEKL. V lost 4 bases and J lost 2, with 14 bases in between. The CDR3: CASSPAGGTNYGYTF. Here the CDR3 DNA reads TGCGCCAGCAGCCCGGCCGGAGGGACGAACTATGGCTACACCTTC.

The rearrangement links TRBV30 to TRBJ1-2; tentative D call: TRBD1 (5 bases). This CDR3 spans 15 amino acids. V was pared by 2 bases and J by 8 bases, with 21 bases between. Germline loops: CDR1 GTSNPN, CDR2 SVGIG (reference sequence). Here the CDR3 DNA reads TGTGCCTGGAGTCACTCAGGGCATCGCTTTAGGGGCTACACCTTC. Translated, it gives CAWSHSGHRFRGYTF. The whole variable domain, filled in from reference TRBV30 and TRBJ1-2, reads SQTIHQWPATLVQPVGSPLSLECTVEGTSNPNLYWYRQAAGRGLQLLFYSVGIGQISSEVPQNLSASRPQDRQFILSSKKLLLSDSGFYLCAWSHSGHRFRGYTFGSGTRLTVV.

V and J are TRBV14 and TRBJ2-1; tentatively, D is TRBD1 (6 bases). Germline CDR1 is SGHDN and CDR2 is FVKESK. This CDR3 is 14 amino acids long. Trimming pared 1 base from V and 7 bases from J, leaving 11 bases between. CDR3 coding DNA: TGTGCCAGCAGCCAAGTAACAGGGTGGAATGAGCAGTTCTTC. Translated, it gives CASSQVTGWNEQFF.

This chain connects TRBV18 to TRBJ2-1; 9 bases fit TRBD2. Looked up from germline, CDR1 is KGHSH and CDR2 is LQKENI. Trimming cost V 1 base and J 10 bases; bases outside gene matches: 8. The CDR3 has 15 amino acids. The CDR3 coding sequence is TGTGCCAGCTCACCACTAGCGGGGGATTACGGAGAGCAGTTCTTC. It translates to CASSPLAGDYGEQFF.

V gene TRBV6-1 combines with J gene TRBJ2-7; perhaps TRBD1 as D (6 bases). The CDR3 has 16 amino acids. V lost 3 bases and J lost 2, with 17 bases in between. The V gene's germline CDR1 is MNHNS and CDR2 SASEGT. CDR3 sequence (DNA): TGTGCCAGCAGTGACCCCTCAAGGGGGAACCCCTACGAGCAGTACTTC. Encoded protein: CASSDPSRGNPYEQYF.

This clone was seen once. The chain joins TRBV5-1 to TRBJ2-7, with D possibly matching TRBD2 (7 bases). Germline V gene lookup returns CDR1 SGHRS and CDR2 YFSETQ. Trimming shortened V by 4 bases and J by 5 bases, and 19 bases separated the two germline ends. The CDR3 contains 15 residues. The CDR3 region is CASSDPGGGAHEQYF. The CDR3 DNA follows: TGCGCCAGCAGCGATCCCGGAGGGGGGGCCCACGAGCAGTACTTC.

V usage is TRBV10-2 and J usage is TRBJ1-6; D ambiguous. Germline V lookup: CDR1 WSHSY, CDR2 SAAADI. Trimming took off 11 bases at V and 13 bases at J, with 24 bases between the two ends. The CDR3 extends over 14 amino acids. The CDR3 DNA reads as TGCGCCTCGTCGGCAGGAGTTTCAGGATGGCCCCTCCACTTT. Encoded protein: CASSAGVSGWPLHF.

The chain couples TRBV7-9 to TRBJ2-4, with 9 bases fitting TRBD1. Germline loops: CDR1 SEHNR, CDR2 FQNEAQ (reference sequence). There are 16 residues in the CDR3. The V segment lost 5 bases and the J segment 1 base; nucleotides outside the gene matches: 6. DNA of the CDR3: TGTGCCAGCAGCCCGTGGACAGGGGAGGCCAAAAACATTCAGTACTTC. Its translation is CASSPWTGEAKNIQYF.